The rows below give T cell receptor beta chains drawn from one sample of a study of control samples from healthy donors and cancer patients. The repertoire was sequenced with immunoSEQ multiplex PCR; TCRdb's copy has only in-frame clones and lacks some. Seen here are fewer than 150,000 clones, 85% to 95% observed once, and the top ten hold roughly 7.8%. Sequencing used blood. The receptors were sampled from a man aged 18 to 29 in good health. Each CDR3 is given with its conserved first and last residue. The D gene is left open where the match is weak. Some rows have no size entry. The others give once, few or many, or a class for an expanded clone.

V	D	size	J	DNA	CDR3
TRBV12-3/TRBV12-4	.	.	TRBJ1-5	TGTGCCAGCACTTCGTCGGGCAATCAGCCCCAGCATTTT	CASTSSGNQPQHF
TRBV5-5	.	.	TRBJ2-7	TGTGCCAGCAGCCCGTTAACAGCGTACGAGCAGTACTTC	CASSPLTAYEQYF
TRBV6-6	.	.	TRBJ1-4	TGTGCCAGCAGAACCCGGGACCGCTTTGAAAAACTGTTTTTT	CASRTRDRFEKLFF
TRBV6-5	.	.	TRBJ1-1	TGTGCCACCCCAAGGGCTACCAACACTGAAGCTTTCTTT	CATPRATNTEAFF
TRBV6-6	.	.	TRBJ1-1	TGTGCCAGCGACCAAAACAGGGTAAACACTGAAGCTTTCTTT	CASDQNRVNTEAFF
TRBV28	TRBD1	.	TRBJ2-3	TGTGCCAGCAGTCTGACAGGGGGCACAGATACGCAGTATTTT	CASSLTGGTDTQYF
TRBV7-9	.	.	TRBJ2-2	TGTGCCAGCAGCTTTGGGGTCCCAAACACCGGGGAGCTGTTTTTT	CASSFGVPNTGELFF
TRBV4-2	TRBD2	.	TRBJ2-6	TGTGCCAGCAGCCAAATTAGCGGGGGGGCCTCTGGGGCCAACGTCCTGACTTTC	CASSQISGGASGANVLTF
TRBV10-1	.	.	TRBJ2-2	TGCGCCAGCAGATTGGACGGAAACACCGGGGAGCTGTTTTTT	CASRLDGNTGELFF
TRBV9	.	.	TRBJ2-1	TGTGCCAGCAGCTCCAGGTACAATGAGCAGTTCTTC	CASSSRYNEQFF
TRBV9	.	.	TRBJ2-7	TGTGCCAGCAGCGTAGGCCGGGACGGCACCTACGAGCAGTACTTC	CASSVGRDGTYEQYF
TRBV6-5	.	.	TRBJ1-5	TGTGCCAGCATCCTCGACAGGAGCAATCAGCCCCAGCATTTT	CASILDRSNQPQHF
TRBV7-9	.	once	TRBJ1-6	TGTGCCAGCAGCCCCGGACGGATTTCAAATTCACCCCTCCACTTT	CASSPGRISNSPLHF
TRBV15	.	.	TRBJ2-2	TGTGCCACCAGCAGAGAAGTTACCAGGGATTTCACCGGGGAGCTGTTTTTT	CATSREVTRDFTGELFF
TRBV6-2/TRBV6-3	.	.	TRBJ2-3	TGTGCCAGCAGTATCTGGCCCCCGCTGACACGTCGAGATACGCAGTATTTT	CASSIWPPLTRRDTQYF
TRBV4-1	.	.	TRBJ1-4	TGCGCCAGCAGCCAGACCGGGGGGCCTGGGGAAAAACTGTTTTTT	CASSQTGGPGEKLFF
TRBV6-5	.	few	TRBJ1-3	TGTGCCACGCAGAGACAGTTCAGCTCTGGAAACACCATATATTTT	CATQRQFSSGNTIYF
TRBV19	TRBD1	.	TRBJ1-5	TGTGCCAGTAGTGGATCCGGGACAGGCAATCAGCCCCAGCATTTT	CASSGSGTGNQPQHF
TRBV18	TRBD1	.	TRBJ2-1	TGTGCCAGCTCGCTAGGGACAGGGCCTAGTAATGAGCAGTTCTTC	CASSLGTGPSNEQFF
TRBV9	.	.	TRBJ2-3	TGTGCCAGCAGCGGAGGGACCTCGGGACCGGATACGCAGTATTTT	CASSGGTSGPDTQYF
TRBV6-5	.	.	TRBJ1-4	TGTGCCAGCGTTAGGCGGGGGTCTGAAAAACTGTTTTTT	CASVRRGSEKLFF
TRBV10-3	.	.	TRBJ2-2	TGTGCCATCCGGGACAACCTCACCGGGGAGCTGTTTTTT	CAIRDNLTGELFF
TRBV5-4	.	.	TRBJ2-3	TGTGCCAGCAGCTGGGGAACAGATACGCAGTATTTT	CASSWGTDTQYF
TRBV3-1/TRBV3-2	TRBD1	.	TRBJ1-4	TGTGCCAGCAGCCAACTGGTCCCAGGACAGGGGGCGATACGTCTGTTTTTT	CASSQLVPGQGAIRLFF
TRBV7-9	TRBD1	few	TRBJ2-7	TGTGCCAGCAGCTCTGACAGGGCCTCTTGGGAGCAGTACTTC	CASSSDRASWEQYF
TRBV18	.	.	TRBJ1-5	TGTGCCAGCTCACCGTCTACAGGAAATAATCAGCCCCAGCATTTT	CASSPSTGNNQPQHF
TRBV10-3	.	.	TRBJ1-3	TGTGCCATCAGTGGGACAACCTCTGGAAACACCATATATTTT	CAISGTTSGNTIYF
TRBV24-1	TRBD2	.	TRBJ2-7	TGTGCCACCAGTGACTCAAGCGGGGATAATCAGCAGTACTTC	CATSDSSGDNQQYF
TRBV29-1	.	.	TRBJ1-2	TGCAGCGTTGAAGAAGGTTGGCGGTACGGCTACACCTTC	CSVEEGWRYGYTF
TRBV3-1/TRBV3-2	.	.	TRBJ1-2	TGTGCCAGCAGCCAGCGAGACCTGGCATCTTTTTATGGCTACACCTTC	CASSQRDLASFYGYTF
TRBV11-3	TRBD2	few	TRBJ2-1	TGTGCCAGCAGCGCCCGGACTAGCGGGGGGGCAAATGAGCAGTTCTTC	CASSARTSGGANEQFF
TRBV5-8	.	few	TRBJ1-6	TGTGCCAGCAGCTTGAGAGCAGGGGAGGATTCACCCCTCCACTTT	CASSLRAGEDSPLHF
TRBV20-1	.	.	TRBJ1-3	TGCAGTGCTAGATTTGGAAACACCATATATTTT	CSARFGNTIYF
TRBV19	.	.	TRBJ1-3	TGTGCCAGTAGTGCGTCTGGAAACACCATATATTTT	CASSASGNTIYF
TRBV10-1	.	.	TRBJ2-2	TGCGCCAGCAGTGAGGGGAGTAGACTGTTTTTT	CASSEGSRLFF
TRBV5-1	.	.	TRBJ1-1	TGCGCCAGCAGCCCCCAGGCTGGGGCAGTCGACATGAACACTGAAGCTTTCTTT	CASSPQAGAVDMNTEAFF
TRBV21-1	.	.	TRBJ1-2	TGTGCCAGCAGCAGGGGTGGCTACACCTTC	CASSRGGYTF
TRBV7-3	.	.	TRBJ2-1	TGTGCCAGCAGCCCACGGACAGCCAGCTCCTACAATGAGCAGTTCTTC	CASSPRTASSYNEQFF
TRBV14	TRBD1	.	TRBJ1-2	TGTGCCAGCAGCCAGACAGGGCCCTATGGCTACACCTTC	CASSQTGPYGYTF
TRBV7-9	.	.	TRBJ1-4	TGTGCCAGCAGCTTAGCTCAGGGAGATGAAAAACTGTTTTTT	CASSLAQGDEKLFF
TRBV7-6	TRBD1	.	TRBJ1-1	TGTGCCAGCAGCTTTACAGGGGAGACTGAAGCTTTCTTT	CASSFTGETEAFF
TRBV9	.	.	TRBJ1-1	TGTGCCAGCAGCGTAGACCCGGGATTTAACACTGAAGCTTTCTTT	CASSVDPGFNTEAFF
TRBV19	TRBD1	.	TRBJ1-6	TGTGCCAGTAGTCTCCGGACAGGGTTTAATAATTCACCCCTCCACTTT	CASSLRTGFNNSPLHF
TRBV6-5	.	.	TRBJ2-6	TGTGCCAGCACACGTACTTCGGCCGGGGCCAACGTCCTGACTTTC	CASTRTSAGANVLTF
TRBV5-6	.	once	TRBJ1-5	TGTGCCAGCAGCTTGGCTCAGCCCCAGCATTTT	CASSLAQPQHF
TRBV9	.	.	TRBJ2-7	TGTGCCAGCAGCGTAGTTCCGGGTTCGTCCTACGAGCAGTACTTC	CASSVVPGSSYEQYF
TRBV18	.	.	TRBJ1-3	TGTGCCAGCTCACCGTTACAGGAGTCTGGAAACACCATATATTTT	CASSPLQESGNTIYF
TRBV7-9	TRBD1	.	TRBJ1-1	TGTGCCAGCAGCTTAGGGGACCGGACAGGGAAGAACACTGAAGCTTTCTTT	CASSLGDRTGKNTEAFF
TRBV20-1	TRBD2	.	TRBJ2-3	TGCAGTGCCAGTAGCGGGGTGAGCACAGATACGCAGTATTTT	CSASSGVSTDTQYF
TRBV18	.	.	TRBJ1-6	TGTGCCAGCTCACCAATAAAGGAGAATTCACCCCTCCACTTT	CASSPIKENSPLHF